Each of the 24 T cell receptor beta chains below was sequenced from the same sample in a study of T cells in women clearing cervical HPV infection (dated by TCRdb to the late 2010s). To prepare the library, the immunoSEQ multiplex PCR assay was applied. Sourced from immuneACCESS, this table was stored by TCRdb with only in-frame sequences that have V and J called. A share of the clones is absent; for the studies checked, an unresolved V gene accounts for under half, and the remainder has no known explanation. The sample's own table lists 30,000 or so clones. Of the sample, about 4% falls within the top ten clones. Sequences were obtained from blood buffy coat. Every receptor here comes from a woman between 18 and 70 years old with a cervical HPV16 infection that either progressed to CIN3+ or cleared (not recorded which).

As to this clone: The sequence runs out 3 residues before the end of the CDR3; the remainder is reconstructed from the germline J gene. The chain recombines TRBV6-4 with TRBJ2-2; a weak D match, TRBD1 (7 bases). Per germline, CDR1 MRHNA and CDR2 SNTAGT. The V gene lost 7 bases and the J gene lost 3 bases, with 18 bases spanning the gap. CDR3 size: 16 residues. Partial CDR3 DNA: TGTGCCAGCAAGAATACTGACAGGGAGGACACCGGGGAG. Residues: CASKNTDREDTGE. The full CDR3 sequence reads CASKNTDREDTGELFF.

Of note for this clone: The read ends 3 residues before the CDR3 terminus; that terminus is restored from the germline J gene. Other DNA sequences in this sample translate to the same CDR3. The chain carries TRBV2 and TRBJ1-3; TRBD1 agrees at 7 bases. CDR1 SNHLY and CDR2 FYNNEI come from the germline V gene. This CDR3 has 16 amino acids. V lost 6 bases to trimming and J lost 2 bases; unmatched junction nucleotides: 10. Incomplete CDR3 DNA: TGTGCCAGCAGCATACAGGGGAGAAGTGCTGGAAACACC. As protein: CASSIQGRSAGNT. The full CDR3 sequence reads CASSIQGRSAGNTIYF.

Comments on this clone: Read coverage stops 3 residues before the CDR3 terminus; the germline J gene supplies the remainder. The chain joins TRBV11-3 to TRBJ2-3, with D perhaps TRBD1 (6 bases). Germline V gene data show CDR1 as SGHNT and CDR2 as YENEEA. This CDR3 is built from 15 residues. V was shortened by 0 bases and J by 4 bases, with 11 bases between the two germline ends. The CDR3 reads CASSLEGGAADTQYF. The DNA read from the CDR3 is TGTGCCAGCAGCTTAGAAGGGGGAGCGGCAGATACG.

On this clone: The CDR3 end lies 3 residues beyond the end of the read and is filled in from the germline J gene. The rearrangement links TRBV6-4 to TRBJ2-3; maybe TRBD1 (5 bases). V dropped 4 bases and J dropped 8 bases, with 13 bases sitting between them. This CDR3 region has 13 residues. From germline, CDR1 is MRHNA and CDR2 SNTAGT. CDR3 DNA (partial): TGTGCCAGCAGTGTTGGGGCGTCCCTTACG. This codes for CASSVGASLT. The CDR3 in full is CASSVGASLTQYF.

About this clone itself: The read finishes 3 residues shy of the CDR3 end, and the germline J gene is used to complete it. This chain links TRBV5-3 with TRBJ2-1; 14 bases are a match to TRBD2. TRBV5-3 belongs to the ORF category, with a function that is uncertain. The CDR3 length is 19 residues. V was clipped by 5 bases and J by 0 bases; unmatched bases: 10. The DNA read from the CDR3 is TGTGCCAGAAGTAGGATGACTAGCGGGAGGGAGATCTCCTACAATGAG. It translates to CARSRMTSGREISYNE. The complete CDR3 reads CARSRMTSGREISYNEQFF.

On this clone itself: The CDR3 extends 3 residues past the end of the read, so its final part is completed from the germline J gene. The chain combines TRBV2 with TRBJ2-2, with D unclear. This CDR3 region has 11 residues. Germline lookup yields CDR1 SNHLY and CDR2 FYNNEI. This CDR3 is CASRADSPLFF. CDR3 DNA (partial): TGTGCCAGCAGGGCGGATTCACCG. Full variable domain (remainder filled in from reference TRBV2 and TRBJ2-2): EPEVTQTPSHQVTQMGQEVILRCVPISNHLYFYWYRQILGQKVEFLVSFYNNEISEKSEIFDDQFSVERPDGSNFTLKIRSTKLEDSAMYFCASRADSPLFFGEGSRLTVL.

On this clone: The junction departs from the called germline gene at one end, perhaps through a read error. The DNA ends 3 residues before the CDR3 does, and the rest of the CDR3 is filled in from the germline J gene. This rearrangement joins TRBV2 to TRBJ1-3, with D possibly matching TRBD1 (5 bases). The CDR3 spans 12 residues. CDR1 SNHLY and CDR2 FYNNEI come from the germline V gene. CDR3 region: CASSEGGNTIYF. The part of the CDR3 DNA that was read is TGTGCCAGCAGTGAGGGGGGAAACACA.

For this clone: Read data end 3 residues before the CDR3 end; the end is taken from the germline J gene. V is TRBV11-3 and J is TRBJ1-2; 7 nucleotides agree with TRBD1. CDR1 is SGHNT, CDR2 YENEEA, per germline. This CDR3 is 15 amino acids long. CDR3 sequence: CASSSQTGDFLGYTF. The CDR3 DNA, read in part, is TGTGCCAGCAGCTCTCAAACAGGGGATTTTTTGGGC.

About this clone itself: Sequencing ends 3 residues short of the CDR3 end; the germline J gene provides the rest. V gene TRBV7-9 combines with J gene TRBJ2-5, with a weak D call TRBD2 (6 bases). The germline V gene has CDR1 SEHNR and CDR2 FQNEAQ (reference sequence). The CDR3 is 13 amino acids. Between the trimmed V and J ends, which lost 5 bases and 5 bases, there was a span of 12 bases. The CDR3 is CASSQTSWETQYF. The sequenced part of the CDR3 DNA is TGTGCCAGCAGCCAGACTAGTTGGGAGACC.

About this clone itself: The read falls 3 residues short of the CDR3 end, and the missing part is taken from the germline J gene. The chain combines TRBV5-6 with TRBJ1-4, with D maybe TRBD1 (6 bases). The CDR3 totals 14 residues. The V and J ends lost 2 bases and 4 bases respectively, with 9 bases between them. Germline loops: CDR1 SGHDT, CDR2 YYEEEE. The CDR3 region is CASSLGQHNEKLFF. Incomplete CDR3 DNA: TGTGCCAGCAGCTTAGGACAGCATAATGAAAAA.

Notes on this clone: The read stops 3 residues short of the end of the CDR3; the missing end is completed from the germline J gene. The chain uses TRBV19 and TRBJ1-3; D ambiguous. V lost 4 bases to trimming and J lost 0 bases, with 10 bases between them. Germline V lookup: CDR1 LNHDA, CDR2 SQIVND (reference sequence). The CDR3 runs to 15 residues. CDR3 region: CASSSESFSGNTIYF. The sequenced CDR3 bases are TGTGCCAGTAGTAGCGAATCATTCTCTGGAAACACC.

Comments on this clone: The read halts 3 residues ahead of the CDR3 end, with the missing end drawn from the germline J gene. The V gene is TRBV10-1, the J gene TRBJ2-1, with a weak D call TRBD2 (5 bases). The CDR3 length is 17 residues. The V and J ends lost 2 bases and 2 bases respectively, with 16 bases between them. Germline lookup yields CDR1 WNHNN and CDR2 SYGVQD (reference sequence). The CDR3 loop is CASSEKLVPQTYNEQFF. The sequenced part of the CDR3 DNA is TGCGCCAGCAGTGAGAAACTAGTGCCTCAAACCTACAATGAG.

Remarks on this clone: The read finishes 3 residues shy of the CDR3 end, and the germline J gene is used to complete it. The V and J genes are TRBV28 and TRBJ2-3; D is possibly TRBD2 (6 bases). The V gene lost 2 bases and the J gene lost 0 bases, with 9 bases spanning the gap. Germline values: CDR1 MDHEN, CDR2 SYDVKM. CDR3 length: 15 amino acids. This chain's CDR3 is CASSLTSPSTDTQYF. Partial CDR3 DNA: TGTGCCAGCAGTTTAACTAGCCCTAGCACAGATACG.

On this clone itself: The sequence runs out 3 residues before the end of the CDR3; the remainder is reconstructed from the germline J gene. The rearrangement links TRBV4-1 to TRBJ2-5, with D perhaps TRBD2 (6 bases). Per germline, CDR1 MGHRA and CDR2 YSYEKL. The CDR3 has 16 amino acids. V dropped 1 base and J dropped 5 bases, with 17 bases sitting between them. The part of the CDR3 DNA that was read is TGCGCCAGCAGCCAAGTCGGGACTCCCTTAGGGGAGACC. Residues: CASSQVGTPLGET. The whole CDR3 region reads CASSQVGTPLGETQYF.

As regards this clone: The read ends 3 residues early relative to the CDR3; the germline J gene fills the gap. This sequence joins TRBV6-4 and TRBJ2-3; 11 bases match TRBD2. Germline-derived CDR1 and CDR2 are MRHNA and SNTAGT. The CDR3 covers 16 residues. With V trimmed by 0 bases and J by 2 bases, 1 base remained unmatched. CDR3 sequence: CASSDSTSGDTDTQYF. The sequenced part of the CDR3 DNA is TGTGCCAGCAGTGACTCGACTAGCGGGGACACAGATACG.

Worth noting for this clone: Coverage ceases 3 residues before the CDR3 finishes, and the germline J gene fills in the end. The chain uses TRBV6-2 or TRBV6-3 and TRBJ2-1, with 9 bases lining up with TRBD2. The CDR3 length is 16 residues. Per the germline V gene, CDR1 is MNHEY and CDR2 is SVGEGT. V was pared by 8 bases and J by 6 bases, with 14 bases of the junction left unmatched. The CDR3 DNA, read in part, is TGTGCCAGCTCACAAATAACCCTTAGCGGGAGCAATGAG. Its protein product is CASSQITLSGSNE. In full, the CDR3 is CASSQITLSGSNEQFF.

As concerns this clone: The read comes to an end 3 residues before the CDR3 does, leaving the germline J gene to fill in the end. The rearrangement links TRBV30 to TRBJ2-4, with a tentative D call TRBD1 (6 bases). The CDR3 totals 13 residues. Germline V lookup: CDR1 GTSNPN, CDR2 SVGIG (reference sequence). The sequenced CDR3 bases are TGTGCCTGGAGTGCCCAGGGGAGCTATGGT. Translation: CAWSAQGSYG. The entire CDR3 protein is CAWSAQGSYGQYF.

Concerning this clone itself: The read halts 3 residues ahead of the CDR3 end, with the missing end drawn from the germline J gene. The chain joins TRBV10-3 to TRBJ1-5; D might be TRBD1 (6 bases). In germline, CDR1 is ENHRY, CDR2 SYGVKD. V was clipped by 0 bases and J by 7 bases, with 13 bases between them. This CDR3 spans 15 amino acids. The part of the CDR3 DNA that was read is TGTGCCATCAGTGAGTCGAGGGGGAGGGGGCAGCCC. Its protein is CAISESRGRGQP. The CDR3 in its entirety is CAISESRGRGQPQHF.

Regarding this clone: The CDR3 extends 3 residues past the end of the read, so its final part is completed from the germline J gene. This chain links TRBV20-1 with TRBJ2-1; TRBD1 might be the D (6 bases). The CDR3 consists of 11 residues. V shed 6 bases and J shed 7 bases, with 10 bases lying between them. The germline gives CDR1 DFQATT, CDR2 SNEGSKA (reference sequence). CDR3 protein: CSAKRGNEQFF. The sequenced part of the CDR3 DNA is TGCAGTGCCAAGAGGGGGAATGAG.

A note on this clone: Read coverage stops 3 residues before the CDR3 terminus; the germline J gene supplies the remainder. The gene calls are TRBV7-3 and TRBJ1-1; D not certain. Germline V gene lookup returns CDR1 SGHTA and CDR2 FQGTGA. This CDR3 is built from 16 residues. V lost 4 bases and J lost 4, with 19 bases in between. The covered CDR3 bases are TGTGCCAGCAGCTATTCACCCAGCCGATCGGGCACTGAA. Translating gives CASSYSPSRSGTE. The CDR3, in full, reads CASSYSPSRSGTEAFF.

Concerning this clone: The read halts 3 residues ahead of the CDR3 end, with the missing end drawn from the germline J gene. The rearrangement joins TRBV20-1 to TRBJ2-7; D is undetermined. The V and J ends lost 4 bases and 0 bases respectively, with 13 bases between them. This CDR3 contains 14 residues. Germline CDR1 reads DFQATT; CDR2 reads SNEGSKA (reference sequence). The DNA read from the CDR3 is TGCAGTGCTAAAGTAGGGTATGGCTCCTACGAG. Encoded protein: CSAKVGYGSYE. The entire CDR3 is CSAKVGYGSYEQYF.

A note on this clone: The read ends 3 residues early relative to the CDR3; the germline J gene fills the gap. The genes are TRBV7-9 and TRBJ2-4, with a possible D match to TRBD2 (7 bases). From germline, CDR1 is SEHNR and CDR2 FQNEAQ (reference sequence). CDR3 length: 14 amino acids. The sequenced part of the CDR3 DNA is TGTGCCAGCAGCTCGGGGGGCTACCCTCATGGT. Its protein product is CASSSGGYPHG. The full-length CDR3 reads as CASSSGGYPHGQYF.

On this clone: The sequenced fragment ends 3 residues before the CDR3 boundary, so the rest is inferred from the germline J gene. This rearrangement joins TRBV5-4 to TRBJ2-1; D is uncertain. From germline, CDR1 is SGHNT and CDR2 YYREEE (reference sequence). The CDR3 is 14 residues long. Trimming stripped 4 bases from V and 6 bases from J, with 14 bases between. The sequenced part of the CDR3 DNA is TGTGCCAGCAGCCCCGAACTCACGGGCAATGAG. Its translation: CASSPELTGNE. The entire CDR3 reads CASSPELTGNEQFF.

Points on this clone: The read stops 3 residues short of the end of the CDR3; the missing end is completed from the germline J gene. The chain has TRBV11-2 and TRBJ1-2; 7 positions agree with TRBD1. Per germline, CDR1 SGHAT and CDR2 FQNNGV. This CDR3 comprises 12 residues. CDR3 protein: CASSPTGFGYTF. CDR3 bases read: TGTGCCAGCAGCCCGACAGGGTTCGGC.